Here is one T cell receptor beta chain with its context. Its specific antigen is unknown. No base quality information exists; no much larger clone differs at one position. There are 17 amino acids in the CDR3, from cysteine to phenylalanine inclusive. The DNA shown is the 51-base CDR3, in frame from base 1. Between the V and J ends, shortened by 5 bases and 0 bases respectively, the junction contains 17 bases. According to the germline V gene, CDR1 reads SGHNT and CDR2 reads YENEEA. This entry comes from a study of T cell changes during pregnancy in multiple sclerosis (dated by TCRdb to the late 2010s). At the level of the whole study: Changes in the T cell repertoire over the course of pregnancy were examined in this study in women with multiple sclerosis.

Library preparation employed the immunoSEQ multiplex PCR assay. TCRdb took over this immuneACCESS table, retaining in-frame rearrangements with V and J assigned. Such tables are incomplete; in checked studies, under half of the missing clones stem from an unresolved V gene, and the remainder is unexplained. This sample is represented by about 30,000 clones; roughly nine tenths of them were singletons. Jointly, the top ten make up 0.44% of the sample. This sequence was found in a female donor in good health, enrolled as a control in a pregnancy study. Sample: CD4+ T cells from peripheral blood mononuclear cells, taken in the second trimester of pregnancy. Recombination connected TRBV11-3 to TRBJ1-3; the D segment could be TRBD1, given 6 matching bases. This receptor has the CDR3 CASSDMDRPPSGNTIYF. In nucleotides, the sequence is TGTGCCAGCAGCGATATGGACAGACCGCCCTCTGGAAACACCATATATTTT.